This T cell receptor beta chain was sequenced for a study of blood T cell repertoires in COVID-19 (dated by TCRdb to the early 2020s). For the wider study: The collaborator samples originated in the United States, Italy and Spain and spanned the acute and convalescent phases of COVID-19. The prospective study material was composed of cDNA or gDNA derived from T cells, B-cell-depleted T cells, or PBMCs. Deeply sampled blood TCRbeta repertoires from subjects exposed to, actively infected with, or recovered from COVID-19 were included in the dataset. A freely available public database, intended as a resource for researchers studying the immune response to SARS-CoV-2, is where the repertoires were released. The samples were drawn from two sources: the first 160 participants of the ongoing ImmuneRACE study, and fewer than 1,500 subjects contributed by 6 global collaborators. Sample metadata almost always included a de-identified subject ID, COVID-19 status, age in years and sex. Where HLA class I and class II types were available, the types were taken from metadata supplied by the sample provider, not from assay-based typing.

What the study reported, not specific to this receptor: The quantity of clinical and demographic metadata differed by source and by participant and was supplied without curation.

From a lookup of the germline V gene, CDR1 and CDR2 are SGHRS and YFSETQ. Spanning cysteine to phenylalanine, the CDR3 consists of 15 amino acids. Solely the CDR3 DNA is kept, with 45 bases framed from the first base. V lost 7 bases and J lost 3 bases; the stretch between them is 20 bases long. This clone is a singleton in its sample. The antigen it binds to is not known. No per-base quality is available; no much larger clone lies one base away. TCRbeta CDR3 regions were amplified from genomic DNA by means of the immunoSEQ Assay, a bias-controlled multiplex PCR. The paper's processing steps were these. Nucleated cell counts per sample were estimated from amplification of reference gene primers within the assay. Sequence reads were collapsed and filtered to measure the absolute abundance of every unique TCRbeta CDR3 rearrangement. For each sample, productive Simpson clonality was calculated by taking the square root of Simpson's diversity index across productive rearrangements. The source is immuneACCESS, and TCRdb retained only in-frame sequences with V and J called. Part of the clones is not carried over; for the studies checked, unresolved V genes explain less than half of this, and the remainder is unexplained. V, J and clone size reflect that table, while D and trimming were determined from the DNA. Across this sample there are about 64,000 clones, with 75% to 85% seen only once. In total, the top ten clones hold roughly 12% of the sample.

The collaborating institutions used their own protocols to collect whole blood in K2EDTA tubes. Collaborator samples were shipped for TCRbeta analysis as frozen whole blood, isolated PBMCs, or DNA extracted from either sample type. The V gene is TRBV5-1 and the J gene is TRBJ2-7; a weak D assignment points to TRBD1 (5 bases agree). The origin of this receptor is a human donor in a cohort sampled during active COVID-19. The source material was peripheral blood. The DNA sequence reads TGCGCCAGCGGCTCTCTTCAGGGAATTCACTACGAGCAGTACTTC. Its translation reads: CASGSLQGIHYEQYF.